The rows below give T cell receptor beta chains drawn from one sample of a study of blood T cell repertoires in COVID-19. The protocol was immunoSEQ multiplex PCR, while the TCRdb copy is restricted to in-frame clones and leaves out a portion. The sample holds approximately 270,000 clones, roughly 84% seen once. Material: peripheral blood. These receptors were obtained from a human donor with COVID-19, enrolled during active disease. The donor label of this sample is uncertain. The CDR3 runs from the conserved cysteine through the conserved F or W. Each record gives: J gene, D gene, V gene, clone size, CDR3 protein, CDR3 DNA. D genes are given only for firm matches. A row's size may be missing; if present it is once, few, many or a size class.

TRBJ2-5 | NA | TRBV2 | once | CASNREGQETQYF | TGTGCCAGCAACAGGGAAGGGCAAGAGACCCAGTACTTC
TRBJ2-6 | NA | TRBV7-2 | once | CASSLAPGLTGANVLTF | TGTGCCAGCAGCTTAGCCCCTGGACTCACTGGGGCCAACGTCCTGACTTTC
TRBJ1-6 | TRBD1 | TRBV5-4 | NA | CASSPDRAGSPLHF | TGTGCCAGCAGCCCGGACAGGGCTGGATCACCCCTCCACTTT
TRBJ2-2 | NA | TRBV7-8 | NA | CASSSTVNTGELFF | TGTGCCAGCAGCTCCACAGTGAACACCGGGGAGCTGTTTTTT
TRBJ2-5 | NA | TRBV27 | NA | CASSPGRRETQYF | TGTGCCAGCAGTCCGGGGAGAAGGGAGACCCAGTACTTC
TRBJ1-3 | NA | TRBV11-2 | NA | CASSLTGSGNTIYF | TGTGCCAGCAGCCTAACGGGGTCCGGAAACACCATATATTTT
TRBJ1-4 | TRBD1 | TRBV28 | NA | CASSSGQGSNEKLFF | TGTGCCAGCAGTTCGGGACAGGGGTCGAATGAAAAACTGTTTTTT
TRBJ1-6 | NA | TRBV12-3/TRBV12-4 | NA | CASSQRENSPLHF | TGTGCCAGCAGTCAAAGAGAGAATTCACCCCTCCACTTT
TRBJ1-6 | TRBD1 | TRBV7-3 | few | CASSLRGTDNSPLHF | TGTGCCAGCAGCTTACGGGGGACAGATAATTCACCCCTCCACTTT
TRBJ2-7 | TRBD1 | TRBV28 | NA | CASSSRDRVSSEQYF | TGTGCCAGCAGTTCGAGGGACAGGGTTTCCTCCGAGCAGTACTTC
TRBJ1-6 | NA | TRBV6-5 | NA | CASRPWGGYSPLHF | TGTGCCAGCAGGCCGTGGGGGGGGTATTCACCCCTCCACTTT
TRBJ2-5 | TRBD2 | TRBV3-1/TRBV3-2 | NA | CASSKGLAGFQETQYF | TGTGCCAGCAGCAAAGGACTAGCGGGTTTCCAAGAGACCCAGTACTTC
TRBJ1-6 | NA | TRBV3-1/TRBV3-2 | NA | CASSQGLQTSSYNSPLHF | TGTGCCAGCAGCCAAGGTTTACAGACGAGCTCCTATAATTCACCCCTCCACTTT
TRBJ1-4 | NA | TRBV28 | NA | CASSLGGTNEKLFF | TGTGCCAGCAGCCTCGGGGGGACGAATGAAAAACTGTTTTTT
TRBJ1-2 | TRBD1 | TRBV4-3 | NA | CASSQDTGGAEGYTF | TGCGCCAGCAGCCAAGACACAGGGGGCGCTGAGGGCTACACCTTC
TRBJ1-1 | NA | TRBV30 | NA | CAWSGGGGTEAFF | TGTGCCTGGAGTGGGGGTGGAGGCACTGAAGCTTTCTTT
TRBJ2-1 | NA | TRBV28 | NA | CASSTIAGLSYNEQFF | TGTGCCAGCAGCACCATAGCAGGGTTGTCCTACAATGAGCAGTTCTTC
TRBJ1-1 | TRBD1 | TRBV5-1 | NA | CASSMGQADTEAFF | TGCGCCAGCAGCATGGGACAGGCGGACACTGAAGCTTTCTTT
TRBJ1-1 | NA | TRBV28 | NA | CASSDGLRGMDTEAFF | TGTGCCAGCAGTGACGGCCTCAGGGGAATGGACACTGAAGCTTTCTTT
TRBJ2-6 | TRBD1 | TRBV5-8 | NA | CASSQGTGGVRANVLTF | TGTGCCAGCAGCCAAGGGACAGGGGGCGTCCGGGCCAACGTCCTGACTTTC
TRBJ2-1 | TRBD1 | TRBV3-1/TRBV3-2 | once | CASSLRQGPYNEQFF | TGTGCCAGCAGCCTACGACAGGGCCCGTACAATGAGCAGTTCTTC
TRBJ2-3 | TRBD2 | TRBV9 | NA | CASSPNGGSTDTQYF | TGTGCCAGCAGCCCCAACGGGGGGAGCACAGATACGCAGTATTTT
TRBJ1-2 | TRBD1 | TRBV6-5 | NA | CASTTSGQGSRGYTF | TGTGCCAGCACCACCAGCGGACAGGGATCGAGAGGCTACACCTTC
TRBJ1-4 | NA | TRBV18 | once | CASSPGLQRREKLFF | TGTGCCAGCTCACCCGGACTTCAACGGAGAGAAAAACTGTTTTTT
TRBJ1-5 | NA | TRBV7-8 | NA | CASSLEGRDTQPQHF | TGTGCCAGCAGCTTAGAAGGCCGGGATACTCAGCCCCAGCATTTT
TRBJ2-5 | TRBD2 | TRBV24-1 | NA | CATSDPGREETQYF | TGTGCCACCAGTGACCCGGGGAGGGAAGAGACCCAGTACTTC
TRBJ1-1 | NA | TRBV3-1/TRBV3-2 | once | CASSQTRTTNTEAFF | TGTGCCAGCAGCCAAACTCGGACAACGAACACTGAAGCTTTCTTT
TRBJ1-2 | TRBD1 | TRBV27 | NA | CASSFRGAFNGYTF | TGTGCCAGCAGTTTCAGGGGGGCGTTCAATGGCTACACCTTC
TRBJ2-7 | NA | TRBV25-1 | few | CASSFNSGAYEQYF | TGTGCCAGCAGTTTTAATAGCGGAGCCTACGAGCAGTACTTC
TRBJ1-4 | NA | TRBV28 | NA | CASSLTGTTEKLFF | TGTGCCAGCAGTTTAACAGGGACAACTGAAAAACTGTTTTTT
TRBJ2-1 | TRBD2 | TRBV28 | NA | CASTLTSGRAVYNEQFF | TGTGCCAGCACTTTGACTAGCGGGAGGGCCGTGTACAATGAGCAGTTCTTC
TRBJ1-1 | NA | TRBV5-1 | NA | CASSSRGSRTEAFF | TGCGCCAGCAGCTCAAGGGGGAGTCGGACTGAAGCTTTCTTT
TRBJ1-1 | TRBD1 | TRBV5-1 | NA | CASSLVGTGPTEAFF | TGCGCCAGCAGCTTGGTGGGGACAGGGCCCACTGAAGCTTTCTTT
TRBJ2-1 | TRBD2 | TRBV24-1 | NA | CATSASGLAGGGGYNEQFF | TGTGCCACCAGTGCCTCGGGACTAGCGGGAGGTGGAGGGTACAATGAGCAGTTCTTC
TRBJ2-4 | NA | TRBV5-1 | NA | CASSLVREGAKNIQYF | TGCGCCAGCAGCTTGGTGCGGGAAGGGGCCAAAAACATTCAGTACTTC
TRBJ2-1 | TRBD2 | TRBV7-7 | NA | CASREGGLAGYNEQFF | TGTGCTAGCAGGGAGGGGGGATTAGCGGGGTACAATGAGCAGTTCTTC
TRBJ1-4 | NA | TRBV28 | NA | CASRPPGDEKLFF | TGTGCCAGCAGACCTCCAGGGGATGAAAAACTGTTTTTT
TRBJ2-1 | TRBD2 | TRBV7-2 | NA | CASSRLAGAGNEQFF | TGTGCCAGCAGCAGACTAGCGGGAGCGGGAAATGAGCAGTTCTTC
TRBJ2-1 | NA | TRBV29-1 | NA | CSVEGEVARPPEQFF | TGCAGCGTTGAAGGGGAGGTGGCCCGACCCCCGGAGCAGTTCTTC
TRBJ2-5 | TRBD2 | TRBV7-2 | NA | CASSVGLAGGQETQYF | TGTGCCAGCAGCGTTGGACTAGCGGGAGGCCAAGAGACCCAGTACTTC
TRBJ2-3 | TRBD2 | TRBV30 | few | CAVDSGGTDTQYF | TGTGCCGTTGACAGCGGGGGCACAGATACGCAGTATTTT
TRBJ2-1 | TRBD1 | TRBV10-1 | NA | CASSDVGQGNRANEQFF | TGCGCCAGCAGCGACGTGGGACAGGGAAATCGTGCAAATGAGCAGTTCTTC
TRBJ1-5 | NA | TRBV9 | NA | CASSPRGANNQPQHF | TGTGCCAGCAGCCCCCGCGGGGCAAACAATCAGCCCCAGCATTTT
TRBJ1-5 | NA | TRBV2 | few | CASSEARQALANQPQHF | TGTGCCAGCAGTGAAGCGCGACAGGCCTTGGCCAATCAGCCCCAGCATTTT
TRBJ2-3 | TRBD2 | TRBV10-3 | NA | CAIGGGPGTSLDTQYF | TGTGCCATCGGCGGGGGACCCGGGACTAGCCTAGATACGCAGTATTTT
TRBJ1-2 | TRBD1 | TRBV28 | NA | CASSRTGSGYGYTF | TGTGCCAGCAGTCGGACAGGGTCAGGCTATGGCTACACCTTC
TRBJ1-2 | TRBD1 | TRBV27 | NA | CASSIYRDRDDGYTF | TGTGCCAGCAGTATATACCGGGACAGGGATGATGGCTACACCTTC
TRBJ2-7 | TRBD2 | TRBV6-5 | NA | CASSQAGGGYEQYF | TGTGCCAGCAGCCAAGCGGGAGGGGGCTACGAGCAGTACTTC
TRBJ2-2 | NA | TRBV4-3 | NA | CASSQDTGSAGELFF | TGCGCCAGCAGCCAAGACACGGGATCGGCCGGGGAGCTGTTTTTT
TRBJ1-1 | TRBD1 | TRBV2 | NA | CASSPGTGRDTEAFF | TGTGCCAGCAGTCCCGGGACAGGGCGCGACACTGAAGCTTTCTTT